This entry lists 13 T cell receptor beta chains sequenced from one sample in a study of cytomegalovirus exposure and HLA in healthy donors. Both 60 Vbeta primers and 13 Jbeta primers went into the PCR. This table comes from immunoSEQ multiplex PCR, and its TCRdb copy is limited to in-frame clones, with some not included. The sample lists over 90,000 clones, around 78% seen once, with 2.5% to 3% in the top ten. Material: PBMCs. These receptor sequences come from a man in his forties or fifties in good health and CMV-seronegative.

This chain connects TRBV9 to TRBJ1-2, with a tentative D call TRBD1 (6 bases). V was shortened by 3 bases and J by 7 bases, with 10 bases between the two germline ends. From germline, CDR1 is SGDLS and CDR2 YYNGEE. This CDR3 contains 12 residues. The CDR3 reads CASSEGGGGYTF. The CDR3 DNA sequence: TGTGCCAGCAGCGAGGGGGGGGGTGGCTACACCTTC.

The chain recombines TRBV13 with TRBJ2-2; TRBD1 might be the D (6 bases). The ends were cut back, 5 bases at V and 6 bases at J, with 22 bases in the middle. The CDR3 extends over 17 amino acids. Germline CDR1 is PRHDT and CDR2 is FYEKMQ (reference sequence). CDR3 amino acids: CASSRGGSTGWSGELFF. The CDR3 DNA reads TGTGCCAGCAGCCGCGGTGGGTCCACAGGGTGGTCCGGGGAGCTGTTTTTT.

This clone was seen only once. This chain connects TRBV29-1 to TRBJ2-1; 13 positions match TRBD2. J gave up 7 bases and V 7 bases, and 4 bases lay outside the gene matches. The CDR3 spans 13 residues. Germline CDR1 and CDR2: SQVTM and ANQGSEA. The CDR3 reads CSAGTSGENEQFF. The CDR3, as DNA: TGCAGCGCCGGGACTAGCGGGGAGAATGAGCAGTTCTTC.

This clone was counted a few times. A read error may account for a junction end that differs from germline. V usage is TRBV7-9 and J usage is TRBJ1-2, with D hard to call. The CDR3 is 14 residues long. Germline V gene data show CDR1 as SEHNR and CDR2 as FQNEAQ (reference sequence). The CDR3 loop is CSSSPPLLEGGYTF. CDR3 DNA: TGTTCCAGCAGCCCACCCTTATTGGAGGGCGGCTACACCTTC.

The rearrangement uses TRBV9 and TRBJ2-2; the D gene is possibly TRBD1 (5 bases). This CDR3 spans 13 amino acids. The ends were cut back, 0 bases at V and 7 bases at J, with 7 bases in the middle. Germline V gene lookup returns CDR1 SGDLS and CDR2 YYNGEE. In DNA form, the CDR3 reads TGTGCCAGCAGCGTAGGTAGGGGCGGGGAGCTGTTTTTT. It translates to CASSVGRGGELFF.

The chain joins TRBV7-9 to TRBJ1-5; D call uncertain. Germline V gene sequence: CDR1 SEHNR, CDR2 FQNEAQ (reference sequence). CDR3 length: 14 amino acids. Trimming took 2 bases from V and 1 from J, leaving 6 bases between them. The CDR3 sequence: CASSLSESNQPQHF. CDR3 coding DNA: TGTGCCAGCAGCTTATCCGAGAGCAATCAGCCCCAGCATTTT.

Details on this clone: The sample carries other DNA sequences with the same CDR3. The J gene is TRBJ2-7, the V gene TRBV2, with unresolved D. The V gene lost 4 bases and the J gene lost 2 bases, with 9 bases spanning the gap. CDR1 is SNHLY and CDR2 is FYNNEI in the germline V gene. The CDR3 contains 13 residues. The DNA for the CDR3 is TGTGCCAGCAGTGTTGGCAGAACCTACGAGCAGTACTTC. It yields the protein CASSVGRTYEQYF.

This chain connects TRBV30 to TRBJ1-4; 7 bases fit TRBD1. Germline V gene lookup returns CDR1 GTSNPN and CDR2 SVGIG (reference sequence). This CDR3 comprises 14 residues. With 0 bases clipped from V and 7 bases from J, the junction kept 5 bases outside the gene matches. The CDR3 protein is CAWSVPTGSEKLFF. The CDR3 DNA follows: TGTGCCTGGAGTGTACCGACAGGGAGTGAAAAACTGTTTTTT. The full variable domain, its missing parts supplied by reference TRBV30 and TRBJ1-4, is SQTIHQWPATLVQPVGSPLSLECTVEGTSNPNLYWYRQAAGRGLQLLFYSVGIGQISSEVPQNLSASRPQDRQFILSSKKLLLSDSGFYLCAWSVPTGSEKLFFGSGTQLSVL.

V is TRBV30 and J is TRBJ2-7; TRBD1 agrees at 7 bases. The CDR3 is made up of 14 amino acids. Unmatched junction bases numbered 5, after V lost 0 bases and J lost 3 bases. In germline, CDR1 is GTSNPN, CDR2 SVGIG (reference sequence). For the CDR3, the DNA is TGTGCCTGGAGTGTAGGGGACAGCAACTACGAGCAGTACTTC. Translation gives CAWSVGDSNYEQYF. Looking up the rest from reference TRBV30 and TRBJ2-7 gives the full variable domain: SQTIHQWPATLVQPVGSPLSLECTVEGTSNPNLYWYRQAAGRGLQLLFYSVGIGQISSEVPQNLSASRPQDRQFILSSKKLLLSDSGFYLCAWSVGDSNYEQYFGPGTRLTVT.

The chain links TRBV11-1 to TRBJ2-7; D is uncertain. Germline loops: CDR1 SGHAT, CDR2 FQDESV (reference sequence). V lost 5 bases and J 2 bases, leaving 16 bases between the germline ends. This CDR3 region has 15 residues. The chain's CDR3 is CASSPTRSRPYEQYF. The CDR3 nucleotides read TGTGCCAGCAGCCCAACACGGTCTAGGCCCTACGAGCAGTACTTC.

In its sample, this clone was seen once. The chain has TRBV18 and TRBJ2-1; the match to TRBD1 covers 9 bases. CDR1 is KGHSH, CDR2 LQKENI, per germline. V shed 6 bases and J 15 bases; nucleotides not matched to a gene: 6. The CDR3 spans 11 residues. The chain's CDR3 is CASSPGQGPFF. Written as DNA, the CDR3 is TGTGCCAGCTCCCCGGGACAGGGCCCGTTCTTC.

V is TRBV5-1 and J is TRBJ2-3; TRBD2 matches at 13 bases. The germline gives CDR1 SGHRS, CDR2 YFSETQ. The CDR3 totals 15 residues. V lost 4 bases, J lost 4 bases, and 3 bases stayed unmatched. The CDR3 DNA reads as TGCGCCAGCAGCCTGGGACTAGCGGGACCAGATACGCAGTATTTT. This translates into CASSLGLAGPDTQYF.

The V gene is TRBV11-2, the J gene TRBJ2-3, with 10 bases identical to TRBD2. From germline, CDR1 is SGHAT and CDR2 FQNNGV. The CDR3 loop spans 15 amino acids. After removal of 5 bases from V and 4 bases from J, the junction contained 6 bases not matched to a gene. CDR3 DNA sequence: TGTGCCAGCAGCCCAAGCGGGGGGGCAGCAGATACGCAGTATTTT. Translating it yields CASSPSGGAADTQYF.